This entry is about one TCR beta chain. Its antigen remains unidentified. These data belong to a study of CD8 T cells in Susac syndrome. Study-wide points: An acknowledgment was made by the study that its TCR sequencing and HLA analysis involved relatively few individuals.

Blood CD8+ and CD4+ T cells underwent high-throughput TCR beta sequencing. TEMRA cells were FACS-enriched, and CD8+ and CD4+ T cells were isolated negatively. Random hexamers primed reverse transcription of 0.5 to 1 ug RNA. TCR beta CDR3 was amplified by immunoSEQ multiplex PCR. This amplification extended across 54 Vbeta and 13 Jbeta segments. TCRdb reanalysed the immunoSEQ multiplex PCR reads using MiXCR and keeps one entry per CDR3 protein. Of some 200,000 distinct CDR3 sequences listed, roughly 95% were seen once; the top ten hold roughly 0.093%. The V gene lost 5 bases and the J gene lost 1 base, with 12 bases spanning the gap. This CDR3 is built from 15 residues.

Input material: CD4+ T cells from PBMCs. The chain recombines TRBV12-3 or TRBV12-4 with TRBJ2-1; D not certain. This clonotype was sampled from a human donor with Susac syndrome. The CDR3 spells CASSPPDESYNEQFF. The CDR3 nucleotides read TGTGCCAGCAGTCCCCCCGACGAATCCTACAATGAGCAGTTCTTC.